This T cell receptor (beta chain) was obtained from a study of blood T cell repertoires in COVID-19. Study-wide context: Samples of COVID-19 (acute and convalescent) were obtained from the United States, Italy and Spain.

Per the germline V gene, CDR1 is LNHNV and CDR2 is YYDKDF (reference sequence). V was cut by 0 bases and J by 4 bases, with 12 bases left in between. The CDR3 totals 15 residues. As handled by the study authors: Amplification of reference gene primers was used by the study to estimate nucleated cell counts. Clones were read by immunoSEQ multiplex PCR, and TCRdb kept only the in-frame ones, dropping some. V and J calls plus clone size are reproduced from that table; the DNA served to infer D and trimming. The table lists about 64,000 clones, roughly 88% of them singletons, with approximately 1.5% in the top ten.

This receptor was identified in a human donor in a cohort sampled during active COVID-19. This chain uses TRBV15 with TRBJ1-2; D is unresolved. Sequenced: peripheral blood. The CDR3 reads CATSRDSGNLYGYTF. CDR3 coding DNA: TGTGCCACCAGCAGAGATTCCGGTAACCTCTATGGCTACACCTTC.